These T cell receptor beta chains were read from a single sample in a study of T cells after posttransplantation cyclophosphamide. Assay: immunoSEQ multiplex PCR; the TCRdb copy retains only in-frame clones and omits some. The table includes roughly 20,000 clones, roughly 90% detected once. The sequences come from PBMCs, collected after an allogeneic stem cell transplant with a calcineurin inhibitor and methotrexate. These receptors were collected from a female patient aged 50-59 years who received an allogeneic stem cell transplant from an unrelated donor, was CMV-positive, and had chronic GVHD only. The T cells may partly be graft donor cells. The CDR3 runs from the conserved cysteine through the conserved F or W. The order of the fields is CDR3 length, V gene, D gene, J gene, clone size, CDR3 DNA, CDR3 protein. D genes are given only for firm matches. Clone sizes are given selectively: once, few, many, or a class where the clone is expanded.

length: 11; V: TRBV20-1; D: -; J: TRBJ2-5; size: -; DNA: TGCAGTGCTAGCAATCAAGAGACCCAGTACTTC; CDR3: CSASNQETQYF
length: 14; V: TRBV6-5; D: TRBD1; J: TRBJ2-5; size: -; DNA: TGTGCCAGCAGTTATGGGGACAGGCAAGAGACCCAGTACTTC; CDR3: CASSYGDRQETQYF
length: 18; V: TRBV28; D: TRBD2; J: TRBJ2-3; size: -; DNA: TGTGCCAGCAGTACCCCCTTGGTAGCGGGAGTCGGGGCAGATACGCAGTATTTT; CDR3: CASSTPLVAGVGADTQYF
length: 16; V: TRBV28; D: -; J: TRBJ2-7; size: -; DNA: TGTGCCAGCAGCAGGAGGTCCGGGTCGACGTTCGACGAGCAGTACTTC; CDR3: CASSRRSGSTFDEQYF
length: 15; V: TRBV6-6; D: TRBD2; J: TRBJ2-7; size: -; DNA: TGTGCCAGCAGTTTACGGACTAGCGGAAAATACGAGCAGTACTTC; CDR3: CASSLRTSGKYEQYF
length: 21; V: TRBV19; D: -; J: TRBJ2-7; size: -; DNA: TGTGCCAGTAGTGACCGAATCAGGGGATCTCTTCTTCAACCCACTTCTTACGAGCAGTACTTC; CDR3: CASSDRIRGSLLQPTSYEQYF
length: 15; V: TRBV19; D: -; J: TRBJ2-3; size: -; DNA: TGTGCCGCCCAAAAGGGGGGAGGGCCCTCCGATACGCAGTATTTT; CDR3: CAAQKGGGPSDTQYF
length: 13; V: TRBV9; D: -; J: TRBJ1-5; size: -; DNA: TGTGCCAGCAGCGTAGGGTCCTACCAGCCCCAGCATTTT; CDR3: CASSVGSYQPQHF
length: 17; V: TRBV7-2; D: TRBD2; J: TRBJ2-7; size: -; DNA: TGTGCCAGCAGCTTAGCGTGGGCTAGCGGTAGCTCCTACGAGCAGTACTTC; CDR3: CASSLAWASGSSYEQYF
length: 18; V: TRBV5-1; D: TRBD2; J: TRBJ2-3; size: -; DNA: TGCGCCAGCAGAGATCCGGGACTAGCGGGAGTGGCGGCAGATACGCAGTATTTT; CDR3: CASRDPGLAGVAADTQYF
length: 14; V: TRBV7-6; D: -; J: TRBJ1-3; size: few; DNA: TGTGCCAGCAGAAGCACGGGATCTGGAAACACCATATATTTT; CDR3: CASRSTGSGNTIYF
length: 14; V: TRBV9; D: -; J: TRBJ1-4; size: -; DNA: TGTGCCAGCAGCGGCGGCGGTGGTGAGGAAAAACTGTTTTTT; CDR3: CASSGGGGEEKLFF
length: 15; V: TRBV4-1; D: -; J: TRBJ2-3; size: -; DNA: TGCGCCAGCAGCCAAGCTTTGCGGGACACAGATACGCAGTATTTT; CDR3: CASSQALRDTDTQYF
length: 16; V: TRBV7-3; D: TRBD1; J: TRBJ1-1; size: -; DNA: TGTGCCAGCAGCTTAACAGGGCCAGGGGGAAACACTGAAGCTTTCTTT; CDR3: CASSLTGPGGNTEAFF
length: 16; V: TRBV5-4; D: TRBD2; J: TRBJ2-1; size: once; DNA: TGTGCCAGCAGCTGGGAACTAGCGGGGTCCTACAATGAGCAGTTCTTC; CDR3: CASSWELAGSYNEQFF
length: 14; V: TRBV11-2; D: -; J: TRBJ2-7; size: -; DNA: TGTGCCAGCAGCTTAGTTGGTAGAATTGGCGAGCAGTACTTC; CDR3: CASSLVGRIGEQYF
length: 15; V: TRBV6-5; D: TRBD1; J: TRBJ1-2; size: -; DNA: TGTGCCAGCAGGCAGGGACAGGGGGCGTACTATGGCTACACCTTC; CDR3: CASRQGQGAYYGYTF
length: 12; V: TRBV2; D: TRBD2; J: TRBJ2-5; size: -; DNA: TGTGCCAGCAGTGACTTCGGGCGGGAGCAGTACTTC; CDR3: CASSDFGREQYF
length: 16; V: TRBV7-9; D: TRBD2; J: TRBJ2-3; size: -; DNA: TGTGCCAGCAGCTTAGGGACTAGAGGCCCCACAGATACGCAGTATTTT; CDR3: CASSLGTRGPTDTQYF
length: 17; V: TRBV5-5; D: TRBD2; J: TRBJ2-2; size: -; DNA: TGTGCCAGCAGCCCGACTAGCGGAGGGTTTGACACCGGGGAGCTGTTTTTT; CDR3: CASSPTSGGFDTGELFF
length: 12; V: TRBV11-2; D: -; J: TRBJ2-5; size: -; DNA: TGTGCCAGCAGCTTCATTAGAGAGACCCAGTACTTC; CDR3: CASSFIRETQYF
length: 17; V: TRBV19; D: TRBD2; J: TRBJ2-1; size: -; DNA: TGTGCCAGTAGTATGGATCTCGCTAGCGGCAGATACAATGAGCAGTTCTTC; CDR3: CASSMDLASGRYNEQFF
length: 17; V: TRBV4-1; D: TRBD2; J: TRBJ2-7; size: -; DNA: TGCGCCAGCAGCCAAGATAATTTGTGGACTAGCTCCTACGAGCAGTACTTC; CDR3: CASSQDNLWTSSYEQYF
length: 11; V: TRBV19; D: -; J: TRBJ1-1; size: -; DNA: TGTGCCAGTGACAGAGACACTGAAGCTTTCTTT; CDR3: CASDRDTEAFF
length: 18; V: TRBV7-9; D: TRBD2; J: TRBJ2-7; size: few; DNA: TGTGCCAGCAGCCAGGTTTTTGGGGCGGGAGCAAGCTCCTACGAGCAGTACTTC; CDR3: CASSQVFGAGASSYEQYF
length: 17; V: TRBV7-2; D: TRBD1; J: TRBJ1-1; size: -; DNA: TGTGCCAGCAGCTTAGGGTCCGGGACAGCATTTGGCACTGAAGCTTTCTTT; CDR3: CASSLGSGTAFGTEAFF
length: 15; V: TRBV5-4; D: TRBD2; J: TRBJ2-5; size: -; DNA: TGTGCCAGCAGCTTGGCCGGGAGGGAAGAAGAGACCCAGTACTTC; CDR3: CASSLAGREEETQYF
length: 17; V: TRBV28; D: -; J: TRBJ1-5; size: -; DNA: TGTGCCAGCAGTTCCCTGATGGGGGGATATAGCAATCAGCCCCAGCATTTT; CDR3: CASSSLMGGYSNQPQHF
length: 15; V: TRBV5-6; D: TRBD1; J: TRBJ1-5; size: -; DNA: TGTGCCAGCAGTCCTTACTACAGGGGTGATCAGCCCCAGCATTTT; CDR3: CASSPYYRGDQPQHF
length: 14; V: TRBV18; D: -; J: TRBJ2-5; size: -; DNA: TGTGCCAGCTCACCATTTGACAGGCCAGAGACCCAGTACTTC; CDR3: CASSPFDRPETQYF
length: 13; V: TRBV28; D: -; J: TRBJ1-2; size: once; DNA: TGTGCCAGCAGTTCACAGGGTGGCTATGGCTACACCTTC; CDR3: CASSSQGGYGYTF
length: 15; V: TRBV10-3; D: TRBD1; J: TRBJ2-2; size: -; DNA: TGTGCCATCAGAGCGACTGACAGGGGAACCGGGGAGCTGTTTTTT; CDR3: CAIRATDRGTGELFF
length: 12; V: TRBV18; D: TRBD2; J: TRBJ2-7; size: -; DNA: TGTGCCAGCTCACCCGACGGGGGGGAGCAGTACTTC; CDR3: CASSPDGGEQYF
length: 15; V: TRBV7-6; D: TRBD2; J: TRBJ2-7; size: -; DNA: TGTGCCAGCAGCTTAGAAGCGGGAGGCGGGTACGAGCAGTACTTC; CDR3: CASSLEAGGGYEQYF
length: 13; V: TRBV19; D: TRBD1; J: TRBJ1-2; size: -; DNA: TGTGCCAGTAGTACGACAGGGGACTATGGCTACACCTTC; CDR3: CASSTTGDYGYTF
length: 15; V: TRBV5-1; D: TRBD1; J: TRBJ2-2; size: -; DNA: TGCGCCAGCAGTTCGACCGGGACAGCCACCGGGGAGCTGTTTTTT; CDR3: CASSSTGTATGELFF
length: 10; V: TRBV6-1; D: -; J: TRBJ1-2; size: -; DNA: TGTGCCAGCCTTGGGGGCGGCTACACCTTC; CDR3: CASLGGGYTF
length: 16; V: TRBV4-3; D: TRBD1; J: TRBJ2-1; size: -; DNA: TGCGCCAGCAGCCAAGGGACAGGGGGCTCCTACAATGAGCAGTTCTTC; CDR3: CASSQGTGGSYNEQFF
length: 16; V: TRBV7-8; D: TRBD2; J: TRBJ2-3; size: -; DNA: TGTGCCAGCAGCGAGACTAGCGGGGTACGCACAGATACGCAGTATTTT; CDR3: CASSETSGVRTDTQYF
length: 15; V: TRBV7-2; D: -; J: TRBJ2-7; size: -; DNA: TGTGCCAGCAGCTTAGTAGGGACGGAAGGGGGTGAGCAGTACTTC; CDR3: CASSLVGTEGGEQYF
length: 18; V: TRBV10-1; D: TRBD2; J: TRBJ2-7; size: -; DNA: TGCGCCAGCAGTGACCCCGGGACTAGCGGGAGTATCGTTTACGAGCAGTACTTC; CDR3: CASSDPGTSGSIVYEQYF
length: 12; V: TRBV29-1; D: -; J: TRBJ1-1; size: -; DNA: TGCAGCGTGGGAGCAGGGAACACTGAAGCTTTCTTT; CDR3: CSVGAGNTEAFF
length: 14; V: TRBV5-8; D: -; J: TRBJ2-2; size: -; DNA: TGTGCCAGCAGCTTGTTCCGGGGGACCGGGGAGCTGTTTTTT; CDR3: CASSLFRGTGELFF
length: 14; V: TRBV30; D: TRBD2; J: TRBJ2-7; size: -; DNA: TGTGCCTGGAGTGTGGCGGGAGGCCCCTACGAGCAGTACTTC; CDR3: CAWSVAGGPYEQYF
length: 15; V: TRBV15; D: -; J: TRBJ1-3; size: few; DNA: TGTGCCACCAGCAGAAATACTGATGCTGGTGACACCATATATTTT; CDR3: CATSRNTDAGDTIYF
length: 13; V: TRBV4-1; D: -; J: TRBJ2-7; size: -; DNA: TGCGCCAGCAGCCAAGTGGGGGGCTACGAGCAGTACTTC; CDR3: CASSQVGGYEQYF
length: 15; V: TRBV15; D: TRBD2; J: TRBJ2-1; size: -; DNA: TGTGCCACCAGCAGTAAGCGGGAGACGTACAATGAGCAGTTCTTC; CDR3: CATSSKRETYNEQFF
length: 12; V: TRBV29-1; D: TRBD2; J: TRBJ2-3; size: -; DNA: TGCAGCGGAAGCGGGAGCTCAGATACGCAGTATTTT; CDR3: CSGSGSSDTQYF
length: 16; V: TRBV4-1; D: TRBD1; J: TRBJ2-5; size: -; DNA: TGCGCCAGCAGCTACCGGATCCCGGGACAGTCGGAGACCCAGTACTTC; CDR3: CASSYRIPGQSETQYF
length: 11; V: TRBV6-5; D: -; J: TRBJ1-2; size: -; DNA: TGTGCCAGCAGTTCCCCGGGAGGCTACACCTTC; CDR3: CASSSPGGYTF
length: 15; V: TRBV6-5; D: -; J: TRBJ1-3; size: -; DNA: TGTGCCAGCAGCCACCACAGGACCTCTGGAAACACCATATATTTT; CDR3: CASSHHRTSGNTIYF
length: 14; V: TRBV2; D: -; J: TRBJ2-1; size: -; DNA: TGTGCCAGCAGTGAAGGAACTAGCTACAATGAGCAGTTCTTC; CDR3: CASSEGTSYNEQFF
length: 14; V: TRBV2; D: -; J: TRBJ2-2; size: -; DNA: TGTGCCAGCAGTAAGGACATGAACACCGGGGAGCTGTTTTTT; CDR3: CASSKDMNTGELFF
length: 15; V: TRBV4-2; D: TRBD1; J: TRBJ2-4; size: -; DNA: TGTGCCAGCAGCCAAACATACGGGACAGGAAACATTCAGTACTTC; CDR3: CASSQTYGTGNIQYF
length: 13; V: TRBV11-2; D: -; J: TRBJ1-5; size: -; DNA: TGTGCCAGCAGCTTAGGGAGCGGCCAGCCCCAGCATTTT; CDR3: CASSLGSGQPQHF
length: 15; V: TRBV5-1; D: TRBD1; J: TRBJ1-4; size: -; DNA: TGCGCCAGCAGCGCACAGGGGGCTTTTAGTGAAAAACTGTTTTTT; CDR3: CASSAQGAFSEKLFF
length: 14; V: TRBV5-5; D: TRBD1; J: TRBJ1-2; size: -; DNA: TGTGCCAGCAGACGACAGGGGTCCGCGGACGGCTACACCTTC; CDR3: CASRRQGSADGYTF